This TCR beta chain is from a study of blood T cells in healthy people across ages. Across the whole study: Per two T cells, about one barcoded beta molecule was captured through template switching.

This clonotype was seen at least ten times. V was clipped by 5 bases and J by 6 bases; unmatched bases: 7. The germline CDR1 and CDR2 sequences are DFQATT and SNEGSKA (reference sequence). This CDR3 has 14 residues. A J-beta primer mix and a sample-barcoded 5' primer were used in a second PCR of roughly 6 to 12 cycles. Via MiXCR, TCRdb re-called the 5' RACE reads, giving one row per CDR3 protein. The table includes 650,000 to 700,000 distinct CDR3 sequences, approximately 29% detected once. V is TRBV20-1 and J is TRBJ1-4, with 9 bases matching TRBD1. This receptor was identified in a woman of 80 years or more in good health. The source material was blood. The chain's CDR3 is CSAPPGTGYEKLFF. Here the CDR3 DNA reads TGCAGTGCTCCCCCCGGGACAGGGTATGAAAAACTGTTTTTT.